One sample yielded the 18 T cell receptor beta chains listed below, sequenced in a study of cytomegalovirus exposure and HLA in healthy donors. Primers: 60 Vbeta forward and 13 Jbeta reverse. Clones were sequenced by immunoSEQ multiplex PCR, and TCRdb holds only the in-frame ones, with some missing. The repertoire consists of some 200,000 clones, with about two thirds occurring once and the leading ten covering around 2.6%. Sequenced: PBMCs. All receptors derive from a man between 40 and 49 years old in good health and CMV-seropositive.

The chain employs TRBV6-5 and TRBJ2-1; 7 bases are a match to TRBD2. This CDR3 is built from 15 residues. Per the germline V gene, CDR1 is MNHEY and CDR2 is SVGAGI. Unmatched junction bases numbered 11, after V lost 5 bases and J lost 7 bases. CDR3: CASSIPKAGLNEQFF. CDR3 nucleotide sequence: TGTGCCAGCAGTATCCCCAAAGCGGGGCTTAATGAGCAGTTCTTC.

This clone was observed a few times. This chain links TRBV11-2 with TRBJ1-4; 8 nucleotides line up with TRBD1. Trimming cost V 5 bases and J 4 bases; bases outside gene matches: 6. Germline assignment: CDR1 SGHAT and CDR2 FQNNGV. This CDR3 spans 15 amino acids. The CDR3 coding sequence is TGTGCCAGCAGCCTGGCGACAGGGGTTAATGAAAAACTGTTTTTT. It yields the protein CASSLATGVNEKLFF.

The chain combines TRBV19 with TRBJ1-2; D might be TRBD1 (6 bases). Germline CDR1 and CDR2: LNHDA and SQIVND (reference sequence). This CDR3 is built from 13 residues. Trimming shortened V by 8 bases and J by 2 bases, and 12 bases separated the two germline ends. The CDR3 DNA sequence: TGTGCCAGTTCAAGGCAGGGGAACTATGGCTACACCTTC. Protein product: CASSRQGNYGYTF.

V is TRBV2 and J is TRBJ2-2; a weak D match, TRBD2 (7 bases). In germline, CDR1 is SNHLY, CDR2 FYNNEI. This CDR3 is built from 15 residues. Trimming took 6 bases from V and 8 from J, leaving 19 bases between them. The CDR3 sequence: CASRGRGRGPGELFF. CDR3 DNA sequence: TGTGCCAGCAGGGGCCGTGGGCGGGGGCCTGGGGAGCTGTTTTTT.

V usage is TRBV27 and J usage is TRBJ1-1, with D unresolved. CDR1 is MNHEY and CDR2 is SMNVEV in the germline V gene (reference sequence). The CDR3 consists of 15 residues. V shed 6 bases and J shed 1 base, with 15 bases lying between them. CDR3 protein: CASSLWASGNTEAFF. The CDR3 coding sequence is TGTGCCAGCAGCCTCTGGGCTTCCGGGAACACTGAAGCTTTCTTT.

This clone was observed a few times. The chain employs TRBV7-3 and TRBJ1-2, with 9 bases lining up with TRBD1. This CDR3 is 14 amino acids long. Germline trimming cut 5 bases from V and 7 bases from J; bases unmatched to any gene: 8. Germline CDR1 SGHTA, CDR2 FQGTGA. The CDR3 loop is CASSRDRDPLGYTF. DNA for the CDR3: TGTGCCAGCAGCCGGGACAGGGACCCTCTTGGCTACACCTTC.

This chain connects TRBV2 to TRBJ1-2, with a tentative D call TRBD1 (6 bases). There are 12 residues in the CDR3. Germline CDR1 SNHLY, CDR2 FYNNEI. This CDR3 is CTWTDTHYGYTF. In DNA form, the CDR3 reads TGTACTTGGACAGACACTCACTATGGCTACACCTTC.

This chain connects TRBV7-9 to TRBJ1-5; TRBD1 matches 7 bases. There are 16 residues in the CDR3. Germline CDR1 is SEHNR and CDR2 is FQNEAQ (reference sequence). V was pared by 1 base and J by 2 bases, with 5 bases of the junction left unmatched. The chain's CDR3 is CASSLVTGNGNQPQHF. The CDR3 DNA reads as TGTGCCAGCAGCTTAGTGACAGGGAACGGCAATCAGCCCCAGCATTTT.

The chain links TRBV5-6 to TRBJ1-5, with TRBD1 matching over 9 bases. V lost 1 base to trimming and J lost 2 bases; unmatched junction nucleotides: 10. The CDR3 is 18 residues long. Germline CDR1 SGHDT, CDR2 YYEEEE. CDR3 loop: CASSLRPGTGSRNQPQHF. The CDR3 DNA reads TGTGCCAGCAGCTTGAGGCCCGGGACAGGGAGCCGCAATCAGCCCCAGCATTTT.

The chain couples TRBV5-1 to TRBJ1-2; 11 bases match TRBD1. The CDR3 covers 17 residues. V shed 0 bases and J 4 bases; nucleotides not matched to a gene: 8. The germline gives CDR1 SGHRS, CDR2 YFSETQ. The CDR3 loop is CASSLVRTGGAGYGYTF. CDR3 bases: TGCGCCAGCAGCTTGGTGCGGACAGGGGGCGCCGGCTATGGCTACACCTTC.

This clone appeared a few times. The V and J genes are TRBV28 and TRBJ1-1; D gene unclear. The germline V gene encodes CDR1 MDHEN and CDR2 SYDVKM. The CDR3 is 13 residues long. The V end was cut by 0 bases, the J end by 7 bases, with 9 bases between. The CDR3 nucleotides read TGTGCCAGCAGTTTATGGGCAGTCCATGAAGCTTTCTTT. Protein product: CASSLWAVHEAFF. The whole variable domain, filled in from reference TRBV28 and TRBJ1-1, reads DVKVTQSSRYLVKRTGEKVFLECVQDMDHENMFWYRQDPGLGLRLIYFSYDVKMKEKGDIPEGYSVSREKKERFSLILESASTNQTSMYLCASSLWAVHEAFFGQGTRLTVV.

V usage is TRBV29-1 and J usage is TRBJ1-1; 8 bases are a match to TRBD1. This CDR3 has 13 amino acids. With V trimmed by 6 bases and J by 1 base, 4 bases remained unmatched. Germline values: CDR1 SQVTM, CDR2 ANQGSEA. Here the CDR3 reads CSVSTGGNTEAFF. As DNA, the CDR3 is TGCAGCGTGTCTACAGGGGGGAACACTGAAGCTTTCTTT.

This rearrangement joins TRBV5-1 to TRBJ2-1, with a possible D match to TRBD1 (5 bases). The CDR3 runs to 15 residues. Trimming removed 4 bases from V and 6 bases from J, with 17 bases in between. Germline CDR1 reads SGHRS; CDR2 reads YFSETQ. The CDR3 protein is CASSEGGAQFNEQFF. The CDR3 DNA reads as TGCGCCAGCAGCGAAGGTGGGGCCCAGTTCAATGAGCAGTTCTTC.

The chain uses TRBV10-2 and TRBJ2-7; 11 bases are a match to TRBD2. With 5 bases clipped from V and 5 bases from J, the junction kept 11 bases outside the gene matches. CDR3 length equals 16 residues. CDR1 and CDR2 from the germline V gene are WSHSY and SAAADI. CDR3 coding DNA: TGCGCCAGCAGTTTTTTTAGACTAGCGGGGCGCCACGAGCAGTACTTC. This translates into CASSFFRLAGRHEQYF.

The V call is TRBV2, the J call TRBJ1-6, with TRBD1 identical over 7 bases. Per germline, CDR1 SNHLY and CDR2 FYNNEI. With 0 bases clipped from V and 5 bases from J, the junction kept 10 bases outside the gene matches. The CDR3 loop spans 18 amino acids. CDR3 loop: CASSEAVRGTANNSPLHF. Here the CDR3 DNA reads TGTGCCAGCAGTGAAGCGGTTCGTGGGACAGCTAATAATTCACCCCTCCACTTT.

This clone appeared a few times. This chain uses TRBV4-2 with TRBJ2-3; TRBD2 matches at 7 bases. Germline V gene sequence: CDR1 LGHNA, CDR2 YNFKEQ. The CDR3 runs to 16 residues. V lost 1 base, J lost 1 base, and 5 bases stayed unmatched. CDR3: CASSQGEAGGTDTQYF. In nucleotides, the CDR3 is TGTGCCAGCAGCCAAGGGGAGGCGGGGGGCACAGATACGCAGTATTTT.

Only a few counts were recorded for this clone. The V call is TRBV5-6, the J call TRBJ2-3, with 9 positions matching TRBD2. Looked up from germline, CDR1 is SGHDT and CDR2 is YYEEEE. The CDR3 runs 15 residues. V lost 2 bases to trimming and J lost 5 bases; unmatched junction nucleotides: 6. DNA for the CDR3: TGTGCCAGCAGCTTATATAGCGGGAGCCTAGATACGCAGTATTTT. It is translated as CASSLYSGSLDTQYF.

This chain links TRBV6-5 with TRBJ1-4; perhaps TRBD1 as D (5 bases). Trimming removed 7 bases from V and 11 bases from J, with 17 bases in between. The CDR3 loop spans 13 amino acids. The germline gives CDR1 MNHEY, CDR2 SVGAGI. The CDR3 region has the DNA TGTGCCAGCATATCCCCTCTGGGGGGGAAACTGTTTTTT. Protein sequence: CASISPLGGKLFF.